Sequencing of this T cell receptor (beta chain) was carried out in a study of control samples from healthy donors and cancer patients. Some clones are missing from TCRdb's copy, which holds only in-frame ones; the method was immunoSEQ multiplex PCR. The sample contains about 120,000 clones, approximately 91% of which appear only once. V lost 1 base to trimming and J lost 0 bases, with 2 bases between them. The length of the CDR3 is 13 residues. Germline-derived CDR1 and CDR2 are SGDLS and YYNGEE. This clonotype was obtained from a woman aged 18-29 years in good health. What was sequenced was blood. The rearrangement links TRBV9 to TRBJ1-3, with D hard to call. The CDR3 protein is CASSVSSGNTIYF. Written as DNA, the CDR3 is TGTGCCAGCAGCGTAAGCTCTGGAAACACCATATATTTT.